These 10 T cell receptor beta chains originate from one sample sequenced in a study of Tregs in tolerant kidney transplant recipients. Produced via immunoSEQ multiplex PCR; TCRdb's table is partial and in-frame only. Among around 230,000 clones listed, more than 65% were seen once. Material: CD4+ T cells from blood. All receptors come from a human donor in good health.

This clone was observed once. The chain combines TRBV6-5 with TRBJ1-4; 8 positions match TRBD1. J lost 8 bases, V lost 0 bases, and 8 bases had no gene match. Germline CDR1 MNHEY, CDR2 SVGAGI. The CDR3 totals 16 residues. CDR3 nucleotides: TGTGCCAGCAGTTACTCGTCGACAGGGGATACAGAAAAACTGTTTTTT. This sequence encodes CASSYSSTGDTEKLFF.

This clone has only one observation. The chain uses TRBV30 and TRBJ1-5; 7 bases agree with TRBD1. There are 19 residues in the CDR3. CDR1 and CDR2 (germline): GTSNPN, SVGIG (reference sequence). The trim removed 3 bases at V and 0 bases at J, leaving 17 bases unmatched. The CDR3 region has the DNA TGTGCCTGGAGCCGCCGCCAACAGGGGAACCCGTATAGCAATCAGCCCCAGCATTTT. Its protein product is CAWSRRQQGNPYSNQPQHF. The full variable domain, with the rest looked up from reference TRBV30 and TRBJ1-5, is SQTIHQWPATLVQPVGSPLSLECTVEGTSNPNLYWYRQAAGRGLQLLFYSVGIGQISSEVPQNLSASRPQDRQFILSSKKLLLSDSGFYLCAWSRRQQGNPYSNQPQHFGDGTRLSIL.

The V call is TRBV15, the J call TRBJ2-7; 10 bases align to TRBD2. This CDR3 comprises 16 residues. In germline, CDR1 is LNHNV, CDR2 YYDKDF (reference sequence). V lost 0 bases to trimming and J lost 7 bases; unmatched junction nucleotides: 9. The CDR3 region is CATSRDLVSGRGEQYF. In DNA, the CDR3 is TGTGCCACCAGCAGAGATCTGGTCAGCGGGAGGGGTGAGCAGTACTTC.

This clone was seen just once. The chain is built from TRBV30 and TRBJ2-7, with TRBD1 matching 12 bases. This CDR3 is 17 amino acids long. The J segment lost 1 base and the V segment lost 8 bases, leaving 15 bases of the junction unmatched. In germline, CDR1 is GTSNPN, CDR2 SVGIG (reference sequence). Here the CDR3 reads CARRVPGQGAGSYEQYF. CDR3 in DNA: TGTGCCAGACGGGTTCCGGGACAGGGGGCAGGTTCCTACGAGCAGTACTTC.

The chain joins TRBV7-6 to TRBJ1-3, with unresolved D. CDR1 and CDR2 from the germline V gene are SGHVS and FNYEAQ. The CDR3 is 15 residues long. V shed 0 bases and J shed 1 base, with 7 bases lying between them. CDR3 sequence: CASSLAHQSGNTIYF. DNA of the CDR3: TGTGCCAGCAGCTTAGCCCACCAATCTGGAAACACCATATATTTT.

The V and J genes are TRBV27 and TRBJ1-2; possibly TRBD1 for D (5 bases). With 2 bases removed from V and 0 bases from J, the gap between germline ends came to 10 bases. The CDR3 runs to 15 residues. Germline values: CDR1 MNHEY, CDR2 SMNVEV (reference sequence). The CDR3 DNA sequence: TGTGCCAGCAGTTTAGGGGCAGGTACTAACTATGGCTACACCTTC. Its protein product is CASSLGAGTNYGYTF.

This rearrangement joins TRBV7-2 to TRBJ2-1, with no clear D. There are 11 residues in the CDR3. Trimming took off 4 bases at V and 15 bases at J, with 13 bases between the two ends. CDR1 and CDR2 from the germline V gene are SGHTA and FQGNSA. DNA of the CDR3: TGTGCCAGCAGCTCTGACCCCCCCCCGTTCTTC. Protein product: CASSSDPPPFF.

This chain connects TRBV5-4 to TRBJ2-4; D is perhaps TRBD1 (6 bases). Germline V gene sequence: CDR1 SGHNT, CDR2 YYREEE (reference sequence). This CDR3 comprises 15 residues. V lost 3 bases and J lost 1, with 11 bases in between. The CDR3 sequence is CASSSGGGAKNIQYF. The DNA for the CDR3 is TGTGCCAGCAGCTCGGGTGGGGGCGCCAAAAACATTCAGTACTTC.

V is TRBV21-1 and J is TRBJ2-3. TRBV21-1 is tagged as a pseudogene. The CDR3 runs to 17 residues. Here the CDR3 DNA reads TGTGCCAGCAGCTCTAAGGGTAAGGGATTAGTCACAGATACGCAGTATTTT. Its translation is CASSSKGKGLVTDTQYF.

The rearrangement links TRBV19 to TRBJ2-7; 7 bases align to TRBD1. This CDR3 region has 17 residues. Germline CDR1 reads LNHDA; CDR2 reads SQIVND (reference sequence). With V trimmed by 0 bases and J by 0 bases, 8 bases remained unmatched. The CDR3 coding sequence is TGTGCCAGTAGTATAGATCGAAACAGGGGAGCCTCCTACGAGCAGTACTTC. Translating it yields CASSIDRNRGASYEQYF.